This is a list of T cell receptor beta chains from one sample in a study of T cell responses to AZD1222 COVID-19 vaccine. Generated by immunoSEQ multiplex PCR, the TCRdb table keeps only in-frame clones and is missing some. The sample contains roughly 65,000 clones, 70% to 90% of which appear only once. The specimen was peripheral blood, collected 28 days after the second AZD1222 dose. Receptors originate from an adult who received the AZD1222 COVID-19 vaccine. CDR3s include the opening cysteine and the closing phenylalanine or tryptophan. D genes are given only for firm matches. Expanded clones get a size class; other rows say once, few or many, or leave the size out.

length: 14
D: TRBD2
V: TRBV10-2
size: once
J: TRBJ2-5
CDR3: CASRDTSGRTTQYF
DNA: TGCGCCAGCAGAGATACTAGCGGCCGGACAACCCAGTACTTC

length: 14
D: -
V: TRBV25-1
size: -
J: TRBJ2-4
CDR3: CASSEERRGNIQYF
DNA: TGTGCCAGCAGTGAAGAACGTAGGGGAAACATTCAGTACTTC

length: 13
D: TRBD1
V: TRBV12-3/TRBV12-4
size: few
J: TRBJ1-2
CDR3: CASSGQGYYGYTF
DNA: TGTGCCAGCAGTGGACAGGGGTACTATGGCTACACCTTC

length: 14
D: -
V: TRBV6-5
size: once
J: TRBJ1-1
CDR3: CASPGHTKNTEAFF
DNA: TGTGCCAGCCCGGGACACACTAAGAACACTGAAGCTTTCTTT

length: 14
D: -
V: TRBV5-4
size: -
J: TRBJ2-3
CDR3: CASSLTGKGDTQYF
DNA: TGTGCCAGCAGCTTGACCGGGAAAGGAGATACGCAGTATTTT

length: 14
D: TRBD1
V: TRBV19
size: -
J: TRBJ2-3
CDR3: CASSMGQGLDTQYF
DNA: TGTGCCAGTAGTATGGGACAGGGGTTAGATACGCAGTATTTT

length: 14
D: -
V: TRBV19
size: -
J: TRBJ1-2
CDR3: CASSRSHKNYGYTF
DNA: TGTGCCAGTAGTAGAAGCCATAAAAACTATGGCTACACCTTC

length: 15
D: TRBD1
V: TRBV19
size: -
J: TRBJ2-3
CDR3: CASSTGTGPTDTQYF
DNA: TGTGCCAGTAGCACCGGGACAGGGCCCACAGATACGCAGTATTTT

length: 14
D: -
V: TRBV5-1
size: -
J: TRBJ2-3
CDR3: CASSLSQGRDTQYF
DNA: TGCGCCAGCAGCTTGAGCCAGGGTCGAGATACGCAGTATTTT

length: 14
D: -
V: TRBV27
size: few
J: TRBJ1-1
CDR3: CASSPGWGEGAAFF
DNA: TGTGCCAGCAGTCCGGGGTGGGGGGAAGGAGCAGCTTTCTTT

length: 13
D: -
V: TRBV29-1
size: -
J: TRBJ1-2
CDR3: CSVEDIRDRGYTF
DNA: TGCAGCGTTGAAGATATCCGTGACCGGGGCTACACCTTC

length: 12
D: -
V: TRBV6-5
size: -
J: TRBJ2-5
CDR3: CASAGHRETQYF
DNA: TGTGCCAGCGCCGGGCATCGAGAGACCCAGTACTTC

length: 14
D: -
V: TRBV5-1
size: -
J: TRBJ1-1
CDR3: CASSQGRPNTEAFF
DNA: TGCGCCAGCAGCCAGGGACGGCCGAACACTGAAGCTTTCTTT

length: 11
D: -
V: TRBV6-6
size: once
J: TRBJ1-1
CDR3: CASRQNTEAFF
DNA: TGTGCCAGCAGGCAGAACACTGAAGCTTTCTTT

length: 13
D: -
V: TRBV27
size: few
J: TRBJ2-3
CDR3: CASRGQAADTQYF
DNA: TGTGCCAGCAGGGGTCAGGCGGCAGATACGCAGTATTTT

length: 12
D: -
V: TRBV12-3/TRBV12-4
size: -
J: TRBJ1-1
CDR3: CASSFQGRGAFF
DNA: TGTGCCAGCAGTTTCCAGGGGAGAGGAGCTTTCTTT

length: 15
D: TRBD2
V: TRBV10-3
size: -
J: TRBJ2-1
CDR3: CAITKLAGGPAEQFF
DNA: TGTGCCATCACCAAACTAGCGGGAGGGCCCGCTGAGCAGTTCTTC

length: 15
D: -
V: TRBV5-5
size: -
J: TRBJ1-5
CDR3: CASSGAASSNQPQHF
DNA: TGTGCCAGCAGCGGGGCGGCCAGCTCTAATCAGCCCCAGCATTTT

length: 16
D: -
V: TRBV2
size: -
J: TRBJ1-6
CDR3: CASSQHGGSMISPLHF
DNA: TGTGCCAGCAGTCAACACGGGGGGAGTATGATATCACCCCTCCACTTT

length: 15
D: -
V: TRBV9
size: -
J: TRBJ1-4
CDR3: CASSEGGGTVEKLFF
DNA: TGTGCCAGCAGCGAGGGAGGGGGGACGGTCGAAAAACTGTTTTTT

length: 16
D: TRBD2
V: TRBV6-1
size: -
J: TRBJ2-3
CDR3: CASSGATSGGTDTQYF
DNA: TGTGCCAGCAGTGGGGCAACTAGCGGGGGCACAGATACGCAGTATTTT

length: 15
D: TRBD1
V: TRBV7-3
size: -
J: TRBJ2-3
CDR3: CASSLEGAGTDTQYF
DNA: TGTGCCAGCAGCTTAGAGGGGGCCGGCACAGATACGCAGTATTTT

length: 14
D: -
V: TRBV7-9
size: -
J: TRBJ2-5
CDR3: CASSLQSGQETQYF
DNA: TGTGCCAGCAGCTTACAGTCCGGCCAAGAGACCCAGTACTTC

length: 13
D: -
V: TRBV3-1/TRBV3-2
size: -
J: TRBJ1-1
CDR3: CASSPLSDTEAFF
DNA: TGTGCCAGCAGCCCCTTGAGTGACACTGAAGCTTTCTTT

length: 15
D: TRBD2
V: TRBV4-1
size: -
J: TRBJ2-3
CDR3: CASSLTGLAADTQYF
DNA: TGCGCCAGCAGCCTCACTGGACTAGCCGCAGATACGCAGTATTTT

length: 12
D: -
V: TRBV14
size: many
J: TRBJ1-2
CDR3: CASSPARYGYTF
DNA: TGTGCCAGCAGCCCCGCACGCTATGGCTACACCTTC

length: 12
D: -
V: TRBV5-6
size: -
J: TRBJ1-2
CDR3: CASSFPNYGYTF
DNA: TGTGCCAGCAGCTTCCCTAACTATGGCTACACCTTC

length: 18
D: TRBD1
V: TRBV9
size: once
J: TRBJ2-3
CDR3: CASSVADSDRAVADTQYF
DNA: TGTGCCAGCAGCGTAGCTGATTCGGACAGGGCGGTGGCAGATACGCAGTATTTT

length: 15
D: -
V: TRBV19
size: -
J: TRBJ1-5
CDR3: CASSSAFRGNQPQHF
DNA: TGTGCCAGTAGCTCAGCTTTCAGAGGCAATCAGCCCCAGCATTTT

length: 13
D: -
V: TRBV5-1
size: -
J: TRBJ2-7
CDR3: CASSLWLGGEQYF
DNA: TGCGCCAGCAGCTTGTGGCTCGGGGGCGAGCAGTACTTC

length: 17
D: -
V: TRBV21-1
size: -
J: TRBJ2-1
CDR3: CASSKLIPRGEYNEQFF
DNA: TGTGCCAGCAGCAAACTGATCCCTAGGGGGGAGTACAATGAGCAGTTCTTC

length: 15
D: TRBD1
V: TRBV7-9
size: -
J: TRBJ1-1
CDR3: CASSQLGQQNTEAFF
DNA: TGTGCCAGCAGCCAATTGGGACAGCAGAACACTGAAGCTTTCTTT

length: 16
D: -
V: TRBV19
size: -
J: TRBJ1-5
CDR3: CASSIVGLPLYQPQHF
DNA: TGTGCCAGTAGTATAGTTGGGCTCCCCCTTTATCAGCCCCAGCATTTT

length: 14
D: TRBD1
V: TRBV6-6
size: once
J: TRBJ2-1
CDR3: CASSSRDRNNEQFF
DNA: TGTGCCAGCAGTTCACGGGACAGGAACAATGAGCAGTTCTTC

length: 16
D: -
V: TRBV27
size: -
J: TRBJ1-1
CDR3: CASTHSRGGPNTEAFF
DNA: TGTGCCAGCACCCATTCAAGGGGGGGGCCGAACACTGAAGCTTTCTTT

length: 13
D: -
V: TRBV6-2/TRBV6-3
size: -
J: TRBJ2-3
CDR3: CASSPQSTDTQYF
DNA: TGTGCCAGCAGTCCACAATCCACAGATACGCAGTATTTT

length: 17
D: TRBD2
V: TRBV11-2
size: -
J: TRBJ2-5
CDR3: CASSLGDGLADEETQYF
DNA: TGTGCCAGCAGCTTAGGGGATGGACTAGCGGACGAAGAGACCCAGTACTTC

length: 13
D: -
V: TRBV7-3
size: -
J: TRBJ1-1
CDR3: CASSLKIGAEAFF
DNA: TGTGCCAGCAGCTTAAAGATAGGAGCTGAAGCTTTCTTT

length: 14
D: -
V: TRBV5-6
size: -
J: TRBJ1-5
CDR3: CASSLVESNQPQHF
DNA: TGTGCCAGCAGCTTAGTCGAGAGCAATCAGCCCCAGCATTTT

length: 14
D: TRBD1
V: TRBV7-9
size: -
J: TRBJ2-3
CDR3: CASSPTGLTDTQYF
DNA: TGTGCCAGCAGCCCGACAGGGCTCACAGATACGCAGTATTTT